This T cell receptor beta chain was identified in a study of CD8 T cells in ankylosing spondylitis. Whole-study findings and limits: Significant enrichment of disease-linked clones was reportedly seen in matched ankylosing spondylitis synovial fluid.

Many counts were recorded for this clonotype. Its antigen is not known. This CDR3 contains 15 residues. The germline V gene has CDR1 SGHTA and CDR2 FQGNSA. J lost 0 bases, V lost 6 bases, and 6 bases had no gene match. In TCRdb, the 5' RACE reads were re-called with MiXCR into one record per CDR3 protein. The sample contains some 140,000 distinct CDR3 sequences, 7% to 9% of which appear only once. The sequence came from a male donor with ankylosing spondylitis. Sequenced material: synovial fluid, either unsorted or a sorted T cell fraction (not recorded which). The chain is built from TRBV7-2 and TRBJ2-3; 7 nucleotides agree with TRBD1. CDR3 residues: CASREQGFSTDTQYF. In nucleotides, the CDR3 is TGTGCCAGCAGGGAACAGGGGTTTAGCACAGATACGCAGTATTTT.